Listed below are T cell receptor beta chains from one sample, sequenced in a study of blood T cell repertoires in COVID-19. TCRdb's copy holds only in-frame clones and misses some; the assay was immunoSEQ multiplex PCR. The sample lists about 480,000 clones, 70% to 90% seen once, with approximately 2% in the top ten. Sequencing was performed on PBMCs or T cells enriched from blood (not recorded which). These receptors came from a woman in her 40s who had recovered from COVID-19. Both conserved end residues are part of each CDR3. The D gene is left open where the match is weak.

DNA	CDR3	V	J	D
TGTGCCAGCAGTTTAAACAGAGCCTACGAGCAGTACTTC	CASSLNRAYEQYF	TRBV12-3/TRBV12-4	TRBJ2-7	.
TGTGCCAGCAGCTCACGACAGGGGGTACGTGACGAGCAGTACTTC	CASSSRQGVRDEQYF	TRBV5-6	TRBJ2-7	TRBD1
TGTGCCAGCAGTTACAGACAGGGAATGGAGTACACTGAAGCTTTCTTT	CASSYRQGMEYTEAFF	TRBV6-5	TRBJ1-1	TRBD1
TGCGCCAGCAGCAAAGGGGGCGCGACTTGGGAGACCCAGTACTTC	CASSKGGATWETQYF	TRBV5-1	TRBJ2-5	TRBD1
TGTGCCAGCAGTGGGGGGGGTACGCAGTATTTT	CASSGGGTQYF	TRBV5-4	TRBJ2-3	TRBD2
TGCGCCAGCAGCCAAGAGGGCAGGGGGCTGAGCAATCAGCCCCAGCATTTT	CASSQEGRGLSNQPQHF	TRBV4-1	TRBJ1-5	TRBD1
TGTGCCAGTAGTCTGACAGGGATGGGAGAAAAACTGTTTTTT	CASSLTGMGEKLFF	TRBV19	TRBJ1-4	TRBD1
TGTGCCAGCAGTCTACTTCCGGGTGGAAAACTGTTTTTT	CASSLLPGGKLFF	TRBV12-3/TRBV12-4	TRBJ1-4	.
TGTGCCACCAGCAGAGGCGGCAGGGGGCGTGAGACCCAGTACTTC	CATSRGGRGRETQYF	TRBV15	TRBJ2-5	TRBD1
TGTGCCAGCAGCGCAGACTTGAGCAATCAGCCCCAGCATTTT	CASSADLSNQPQHF	TRBV11-2	TRBJ1-5	.
TGTGCCAGCAGCCTTGACATCGTCAGCTCCTACGAGCAGTACTTC	CASSLDIVSSYEQYF	TRBV14	TRBJ2-7	.
TGTGCCAGTAGCGACAGGGGGAAAAACATTCAGTACTTC	CASSDRGKNIQYF	TRBV19	TRBJ2-4	TRBD1